A selection of T cell receptor beta chains follows, all from one sample in a study of OX40 agonist ivuxolimab in advanced cancers. Using immunoSEQ multiplex PCR, the repertoire was profiled, and TCRdb retains in-frame clones only, with some absent. This table has about 6,500 clones, around 70% appearing once. This specimen consisted of CD4+ or CD8+ T cells sorted from blood, obtained in a trial of the OX40 agonist ivuxolimab. The receptors originated from an adult with an advanced solid tumor such as melanoma, head and neck, liver or kidney cancer. CDR3s include the opening cysteine and the closing phenylalanine or tryptophan. The order of the fields is clone size, J gene, CDR3 length, V gene, D gene, CDR3 DNA, CDR3 protein. The D gene is left open where the match is weak. Only part of the rows carry a size: once, few, many, or a class if the clone is expanded.

size: few; J: TRBJ1-1; length: 14; V: TRBV9; D: -; DNA: TGTGCCAGCAGCTTCCAACCGGATTTCACTGAAGCTTTCTTT; CDR3: CASSFQPDFTEAFF
size: -; J: TRBJ2-1; length: 11; V: TRBV19; D: -; DNA: TGTGCCAGTAGAAACGGACCTGAGCAGTTCTTC; CDR3: CASRNGPEQFF
size: once; J: TRBJ1-1; length: 14; V: TRBV6-5; D: -; DNA: TGTGCCAGCAGTTCCTTAGGGGGGTGGACTGAAGCTTTCTTT; CDR3: CASSSLGGWTEAFF
size: -; J: TRBJ1-6; length: 15; V: TRBV15; D: -; DNA: TGTGCCACCAGCAGAGATCAAGGTGGGAATTCACCCCTCCACTTT; CDR3: CATSRDQGGNSPLHF
size: -; J: TRBJ2-7; length: 14; V: TRBV9; D: -; DNA: TGTGCCAGCGGCGTCACAGGCGCATCCTACGAGCAGTACTTC; CDR3: CASGVTGASYEQYF
size: few; J: TRBJ2-6; length: 16; V: TRBV28; D: TRBD1; DNA: TGTGCCAGCAGTTTGGGGACAGTCTCTGGGGCCAACGTCCTGACTTTC; CDR3: CASSLGTVSGANVLTF
size: -; J: TRBJ2-2; length: 15; V: TRBV28; D: -; DNA: TGTGCCAGCAGTTTACGTGGGATGCTAGCGGGGGAGCTGTTTTTT; CDR3: CASSLRGMLAGELFF
size: -; J: TRBJ2-2; length: 13; V: TRBV7-3; D: -; DNA: TGTGCCAGCAGCTTGGGCTCGCGAGGGGAGCTGTTTTTT; CDR3: CASSLGSRGELFF
size: -; J: TRBJ2-3; length: 16; V: TRBV6-6; D: TRBD2; DNA: TGTGCCAGCAGTTACTTCAGCGGGGGATCCACAGATACGCAGTATTTT; CDR3: CASSYFSGGSTDTQYF
size: -; J: TRBJ1-1; length: 14; V: TRBV4-1; D: -; DNA: TGCGCCAGCAGCCAAGATCGGGGTGGGACTGAAGCTTTCTTT; CDR3: CASSQDRGGTEAFF
size: few; J: TRBJ2-7; length: 14; V: TRBV19; D: -; DNA: TGTGCCAGTAGTGCGGACAGAAGCTCCTACGAGCAGTACTTC; CDR3: CASSADRSSYEQYF
size: -; J: TRBJ2-5; length: 16; V: TRBV10-1; D: -; DNA: TGCGCCAGCAGTGGGGGGGGCACTTCGCATTGCGAGACCCAGTACTTC; CDR3: CASSGGGTSHCETQYF
size: -; J: TRBJ2-1; length: 16; V: TRBV27; D: TRBD2; DNA: TGTGCCAGCAGTTCCGTACTAGCGGGCCCCTACAATGAGCAGTTCTTC; CDR3: CASSSVLAGPYNEQFF
size: -; J: TRBJ1-2; length: 13; V: TRBV30; D: -; DNA: TGTGCCCGGAGTGTAAGGCTGGCCTATGGCCACACCTTC; CDR3: CARSVRLAYGHTF
size: -; J: TRBJ1-1; length: 14; V: TRBV27; D: -; DNA: TGTGCCAGCAGTTTGCAAGGGGTGGGGACTGAAGCTTTCTTT; CDR3: CASSLQGVGTEAFF
size: few; J: TRBJ2-1; length: 13; V: TRBV30; D: -; DNA: TGTGCCTCGGACCGGGGGACCTACAATGAGCAGTTCTTC; CDR3: CASDRGTYNEQFF
size: -; J: TRBJ2-1; length: 13; V: TRBV6-5; D: -; DNA: TGTGCCAGCAGTTACTGGAAGGGGGATGAGCAGTTCTTC; CDR3: CASSYWKGDEQFF
size: -; J: TRBJ2-1; length: 14; V: TRBV7-3; D: -; DNA: TGTGCCAGCAGCGGAAGCGGGACAGACAATGAGCAGTTCTTC; CDR3: CASSGSGTDNEQFF
size: few; J: TRBJ2-5; length: 13; V: TRBV2; D: -; DNA: TGTGCCAGCAGTGACACGTACCAAGAGACCCAGTACTTC; CDR3: CASSDTYQETQYF
size: once; J: TRBJ1-2; length: 14; V: TRBV9; D: -; DNA: TGTGCCAGCAGCGTAGCTAGCGCTAACTATGGCTACACCTTC; CDR3: CASSVASANYGYTF
size: -; J: TRBJ2-5; length: 16; V: TRBV6-4; D: TRBD2; DNA: TGTGCCAGCAGTGACGGGTTAGCGGGAGGGGGGGAGACCCAGTACTTC; CDR3: CASSDGLAGGGETQYF
size: once; J: TRBJ1-6; length: 15; V: TRBV6-1; D: -; DNA: TGTGCCAGCACCTCCGAGGGGTGGACGGCCTCACCCCTCCACTTT; CDR3: CASTSEGWTASPLHF
size: -; J: TRBJ2-5; length: 14; V: TRBV7-2; D: TRBD2; DNA: TGTGCCAGCAGCGAACCGGGACTAGCAGAGACCCAGTACTTC; CDR3: CASSEPGLAETQYF
size: -; J: TRBJ1-4; length: 14; V: TRBV19; D: TRBD1; DNA: TGTGCCAGTCGGGACAGGTCAACTAATGAAAAACTGTTTTTT; CDR3: CASRDRSTNEKLFF
size: -; J: TRBJ2-7; length: 15; V: TRBV11-2; D: TRBD1; DNA: TGTGCCAGCAGCTCCTGGACAGGGGGTAACGACGAGCAGTACTTC; CDR3: CASSSWTGGNDEQYF
size: large; J: TRBJ2-7; length: 13; V: TRBV27; D: TRBD1; DNA: TGTGCCAGCAGGGCGACAGGGGTGGTAGAGCAGTACTTC; CDR3: CASRATGVVEQYF
size: once; J: TRBJ2-1; length: 15; V: TRBV6-6; D: TRBD2; DNA: TGTGCCAGCAGTTACCTAGCGGGAGGGTACAATGAGCAGTTCTTC; CDR3: CASSYLAGGYNEQFF
size: -; J: TRBJ2-7; length: 15; V: TRBV5-4; D: TRBD1; DNA: TGTGCCAGCAGTACTGGGACAGGGGGCTCCTACGAGCAGTACTTC; CDR3: CASSTGTGGSYEQYF
size: -; J: TRBJ2-7; length: 12; V: TRBV29-1; D: TRBD1; DNA: TGCAGCGTCCGGACAGGAGTTCTGGAGCAGTACTTC; CDR3: CSVRTGVLEQYF
size: -; J: TRBJ1-2; length: 13; V: TRBV19; D: TRBD1; DNA: TGTGCCAGTAGTATGACAGGGAACTATGGCTACACCTTC; CDR3: CASSMTGNYGYTF
size: -; J: TRBJ2-3; length: 14; V: TRBV11-1; D: -; DNA: TGTGCCAGCAGCTTAACGGGGAACACAGATACGCAGTATTTT; CDR3: CASSLTGNTDTQYF
size: few; J: TRBJ2-1; length: 15; V: TRBV7-9; D: TRBD1; DNA: TGTGCCAGCAGCCATGAGGGGACAGGGGGCCCCGAGCAGTTCTTC; CDR3: CASSHEGTGGPEQFF
size: -; J: TRBJ2-7; length: 12; V: TRBV10-3; D: -; DNA: TGTGCCACCGGGGACGGGACCTACGAGCAGTACTTC; CDR3: CATGDGTYEQYF
size: -; J: TRBJ2-7; length: 15; V: TRBV6-1; D: -; DNA: TGTGCCAGCAGTGAAGCTAGCGGAAGCTCCTACGAGCAGTACTTC; CDR3: CASSEASGSSYEQYF
size: -; J: TRBJ1-1; length: 15; V: TRBV5-6; D: -; DNA: TGTGCCAGCACCCCCCCGGCAGGGAGGGACACTGAAGCTTTCTTT; CDR3: CASTPPAGRDTEAFF
size: once; J: TRBJ2-2; length: 13; V: TRBV9; D: -; DNA: TGTGCCAGCAGCCCCCCCGTTGCCGGGGAGCTGTTTTTT; CDR3: CASSPPVAGELFF
size: -; J: TRBJ2-7; length: 16; V: TRBV11-1; D: -; DNA: TGTGCCAGCAGCTCATCACCTAGACCCCAAGTAGACGAGCAGTACTTC; CDR3: CASSSSPRPQVDEQYF
size: once; J: TRBJ2-6; length: 15; V: TRBV6-6; D: -; DNA: TGTGCCAGCATGGGGGTGGATACCGGGGCCAACGTCCTGACTTTC; CDR3: CASMGVDTGANVLTF
size: -; J: TRBJ2-6; length: 18; V: TRBV1; D: -; DNA: TGCACCAGCAGCGAACTGTGTTTGTGTCAAAGTCGGGCCAACGTCCTGACTTTC; CDR3: CTSSELCLCQSRANVLTF
size: -; J: TRBJ1-1; length: 15; V: TRBV28; D: -; DNA: TGTGCCAGCAGTACTGAGCAGGGCTGGACCACTGAAGCTTTCTTT; CDR3: CASSTEQGWTTEAFF
size: -; J: TRBJ2-1; length: 17; V: TRBV9; D: TRBD1; DNA: TGTGCCAGCAGCGTAGCCTCCGGGACAGGGGGATACAATGAGCAGTTCTTC; CDR3: CASSVASGTGGYNEQFF